This T cell receptor beta chain was identified in a study of blood T cell repertoires in COVID-19. Produced via immunoSEQ multiplex PCR; TCRdb's table is partial and in-frame only. Among almost 200,000 clones listed, around 92% were seen once. Cohort assignment relied on participant-reported clinical history. The CDR3 is 14 residues long. CDR1 is MNHEY and CDR2 is SVGAGI in the germline V gene. The trim removed 4 bases at V and 7 bases at J, leaving 6 bases unmatched. Material: PBMCs or T cells enriched from blood (not recorded which). This rearrangement joins TRBV6-5 to TRBJ1-1; 10 nucleotides align to TRBD1. The receptor was isolated from a woman under 30 who had recovered from COVID-19. The CDR3 here is CASSLGDRGDEAFF. The CDR3 bases are TGTGCCAGCAGTTTGGGGGACAGGGGTGATGAAGCTTTCTTT.